This entry lists 25 T cell receptor beta chains sequenced from one sample in a study of shared clonotypes between healthy human individuals (TCRdb year 2020). The library was prepared using the immunoSEQ multiplex PCR assay. TCRdb limited this immuneACCESS table to in-frame rearrangements with V and J called. A share of clones is missing; checked studies link under half to unresolved V genes, and the rest is unexplained. The table for this sample lists over 2 million clones; 90% to 95% of them were counted only once. The ten top clones hold 0.13% of the sample. The sequenced sample consisted of naive CD4+ T cells sorted from blood. The cell subset or site tag for this specimen amounts to: CD45RA+ positively selected. These receptors were taken from a man younger than 35 in good health.

The CDR3 is CASSPVTGQPQHF. The CDR3 nucleotides read TGTGCCAGCTCACCCGTCACCGGGCAGCCCCAGCATTTT. The chain combines TRBV18 with TRBJ1-5, with D unclear. Trimming cost V 3 bases and J 7 bases, with 10 bases left between them. This CDR3 contains 13 residues. From germline, CDR1 is KGHSH and CDR2 LQKENI. The variable domain in full, with the rest retrieved from reference TRBV18 and TRBJ1-5, is NAGVMQNPRHLVRRRGQEARLRCSPMKGHSHVYWYRQLPEEGLKFMVYLQKENIIDESGMPKERFSAEFPKEGPSILRIQQVVRGDSAAYFCASSPVTGQPQHFGDGTRLSIL.

Points on this clone: Distinct nucleotide sequences in the sample also encode this CDR3. V is TRBV2 and J is TRBJ2-3; the D is unclear. Germline-derived CDR1 and CDR2 are SNHLY and FYNNEI. This CDR3 contains 11 residues. V shed 4 bases and J shed 6 bases, with 5 bases lying between them. CDR3 coding DNA: TGTGCCAGCAGTGTGACGGATACGCAGTATTTT. It yields the protein CASSVTDTQYF.

The chain couples TRBV5-4 to TRBJ2-5; no clear D. The CDR3 runs 14 residues. The germline V gene has CDR1 SGHNT and CDR2 YYREEE (reference sequence). The V and J ends lost 1 base and 1 base respectively, with 8 bases between them. The CDR3 region has the DNA TGTGCCAGCAGCTTGACAGTCGCCCAAGAGACCCAGTACTTC. This sequence encodes CASSLTVAQETQYF.

The chain joins TRBV6-1 to TRBJ1-4, with a possible D match to TRBD1 (6 bases). V was cut by 6 bases and J by 0 bases, with 8 bases left in between. The CDR3 consists of 14 residues. Germline CDR1 reads MNHNS; CDR2 reads SASEGT. CDR3 protein: CASRDSATNEKLFF. In DNA, the CDR3 is TGTGCCAGCAGGGACAGTGCAACTAATGAAAAACTGTTTTTT.

The CDR3 spells CASSPDRVQLYEQYF. In nucleotides, the CDR3 is TGTGCCAGCAGTCCCGACAGGGTACAACTCTACGAGCAGTACTTC. The chain links TRBV7-8 to TRBJ2-7; TRBD1 agrees at 7 bases. The CDR3 runs to 15 residues. Germline V gives CDR1 SGHVS, CDR2 FQNEAQ. The junction had 11 bases not matched to a gene; V was cut back by 6 bases and J by 3 bases.

The chain joins TRBV28 to TRBJ1-2; D unresolved. V gave up 6 bases and J gave up 6 bases, with 8 bases separating them. Germline V CDR1 and CDR2: MDHEN, SYDVKM. The CDR3 runs 11 residues. The CDR3 loop reads CASRDLNGYTF. CDR3 sequence (DNA): TGTGCCAGCAGGGACCTTAATGGCTACACCTTC.

This sequence joins TRBV7-9 and TRBJ2-3; D is ambiguous. The CDR3 runs 15 residues. V was clipped by 1 base and J by 2 bases, with 10 bases between them. Germline V gene lookup returns CDR1 SEHNR and CDR2 FQNEAQ (reference sequence). The chain's CDR3 is CASSLGLPDTDTQYF. DNA for the CDR3: TGTGCCAGCAGCTTAGGTCTTCCTGACACAGATACGCAGTATTTT.

CDR3 in amino acids: CASAQGLFYEQYF. The CDR3 DNA sequence: TGTGCCAGCGCACAGGGCCTCTTCTACGAGCAGTACTTC. V and J are TRBV6-1 and TRBJ2-7, with D perhaps matching TRBD1 (6 bases). V lost 8 bases, J lost 3 bases, and 14 bases lay in between. Germline CDR1 is MNHNS and CDR2 is SASEGT. This CDR3 has 13 amino acids.

The chain joins TRBV18 to TRBJ2-3; the D gene could be TRBD1 or TRBD2 (5 bases each). Germline V gene sequence: CDR1 KGHSH, CDR2 LQKENI. The V and J ends lost 6 bases and 7 bases respectively, with 20 bases between them. The CDR3 length is 15 residues. CDR3 amino acids: CASSPGASNANTQYF. The CDR3, as DNA: TGTGCCAGCTCCCCCGGGGCTAGCAACGCAAATACGCAGTATTTT.

This sequence joins TRBV30 and TRBJ2-7; 9 nucleotides agree with TRBD2. Germline V gene data show CDR1 as GTSNPN and CDR2 as SVGIG (reference sequence). This CDR3 is 13 amino acids long. After removal of 2 bases from V and 5 bases from J, the junction contained 4 bases not matched to a gene. The CDR3 region has the DNA TGTGCCTGGAGTAGCGGGGGGAGCGACGAGCAGTACTTC. It translates to CAWSSGGSDEQYF. The variable domain in full, completed from reference TRBV30 and TRBJ2-7, reads SQTIHQWPATLVQPVGSPLSLECTVEGTSNPNLYWYRQAAGRGLQLLFYSVGIGQISSEVPQNLSASRPQDRQFILSSKKLLLSDSGFYLCAWSSGGSDEQYFGPGTRLTVT.

The count of this clone is one. The J gene is TRBJ1-2, the V gene TRBV5-8, with D possibly being TRBD1 (6 bases). The V end lost 4 bases, the J end lost 0 bases, and 13 bases lay between the germline ends. The length of the CDR3 is 15 residues. Germline V lookup: CDR1 SGHTS, CDR2 YDEGEE. CDR3 amino acids: CASSDYGQPNYGYTF. The DNA for the CDR3 is TGTGCCAGCAGCGATTATGGACAGCCTAACTATGGCTACACCTTC.

J is TRBJ2-2 and V is TRBV5-6; D perhaps matches TRBD2 (6 bases). CDR1 is SGHDT and CDR2 is YYEEEE in the germline V gene. CDR3 length: 17 residues. V was trimmed by 4 bases and J by 0 bases, leaving 16 bases between them. In nucleotides, the CDR3 is TGTGCCAGCAGCGGCTTAGGGGACTCGCCGAACACCGGGGAGCTGTTTTTT. It is translated as CASSGLGDSPNTGELFF.

The CDR3 coding sequence is TGTGCCAGCAGCACCAGGGGGGGGGACACTGAAGCTTTCTTT. This gives the protein CASSTRGGDTEAFF. V gene TRBV5-4 combines with J gene TRBJ1-1, with 7 bases identical to TRBD1. J lost 3 bases, V lost 4 bases, and 6 bases had no gene match. Germline V gene lookup returns CDR1 SGHNT and CDR2 YYREEE (reference sequence). This CDR3 is 14 amino acids long.

The rearrangement links TRBV27 to TRBJ2-5, with a tentative D call TRBD2 (5 bases). The CDR3 has 14 amino acids. Germline lookup yields CDR1 MNHEY and CDR2 SMNVEV (reference sequence). Trimming took 5 bases from V and 5 from J, leaving 15 bases between them. CDR3 in amino acids: CASSPEGPFETQYF. CDR3 nucleotide sequence: TGTGCCAGCAGTCCAGAGGGTCCGTTCGAGACCCAGTACTTC.

The V and J genes are TRBV9 and TRBJ1-4, with a tentative D call TRBD1 (5 bases). Trimming pared 3 bases from V and 5 bases from J, leaving 8 bases between. Looked up from germline, CDR1 is SGDLS and CDR2 is YYNGEE. The CDR3 extends over 13 amino acids. Here the CDR3 reads CASSGGANEKLFF. CDR3 nucleotides: TGTGCCAGCAGCGGGGGCGCGAATGAAAAACTGTTTTTT.

The chain recombines TRBV9 with TRBJ1-3; a weak D match, TRBD1 (5 bases). The germline gives CDR1 SGDLS, CDR2 YYNGEE. CDR3 length: 15 amino acids. The germline V and J ends were trimmed by 4 bases and 2 bases, with 13 bases remaining between them. The DNA for the CDR3 is TGTGCCAGCAGCCCCGTGGGGGGACCTGGAAACACCATATATTTT. Protein sequence: CASSPVGGPGNTIYF.

This clone appeared once. V is TRBV30 and J is TRBJ1-1; 7 bases align to TRBD1. The V segment lost 4 bases and the J segment 0 bases; nucleotides outside the gene matches: 5. This CDR3 region has 14 residues. Germline CDR1 reads GTSNPN; CDR2 reads SVGIG (reference sequence). DNA for the CDR3: TGTGCCTGGAACCAGGGACAGCTGAACACTGAAGCTTTCTTT. It codes for CAWNQGQLNTEAFF.

This sequence joins TRBV9 and TRBJ1-1; weak D call: TRBD1 (5 bases). The V end was cut by 4 bases, the J end by 3 bases, with 16 bases between. The CDR3 is made up of 15 amino acids. CDR1 and CDR2 (germline): SGDLS, YYNGEE. CDR3 nucleotides: TGTGCCAGCAGCCAAGGGCAGGGAGGGGACACTGAAGCTTTCTTT. It translates to CASSQGQGGDTEAFF.

The chain couples TRBV19 to TRBJ1-2; D perhaps matches TRBD1 (5 bases). Germline lookup yields CDR1 LNHDA and CDR2 SQIVND (reference sequence). Trimming removed 5 bases from V and 6 bases from J, with 16 bases in between. This CDR3 has 14 amino acids. The CDR3 nucleotides are TGTGCCAGTAGTCCCCTGGGGGAGGCCGATGGCTACACCTTC. This gives the protein CASSPLGEADGYTF. The variable domain in full, with the rest retrieved from reference TRBV19 and TRBJ1-2, is DGGITQSPKYLFRKEGQNVTLSCEQNLNHDAMYWYRQDPGQGLRLIYYSQIVNDFQKGDIAEGYSVSREKKESFPLTVTSAQKNPTAFYLCASSPLGEADGYTFGSGTRLTVV.

This clone appeared once. This chain links TRBV28 with TRBJ1-2, with 9 bases fitting TRBD1. Germline values: CDR1 MDHEN, CDR2 SYDVKM. The junction had 7 bases not matched to a gene; V was cut back by 3 bases and J by 8 bases. This CDR3 spans 14 amino acids. CDR3 in DNA: TGTGCCAGCAGTTTGGAGGGACAGGGCGGCGGCTACACCTTC. Translated, it gives CASSLEGQGGGYTF.

The chain links TRBV25-1 to TRBJ2-5, with unresolved D. Germline CDR1 and CDR2: MGHDK and SYGVNS. The CDR3 loop spans 14 amino acids. The V gene lost 7 bases and the J gene lost 4 bases, with 16 bases spanning the gap. Here the CDR3 DNA reads TGTGCCAGCACCCAAAATGGACGTGGAGAGACCCAGTACTTC. Its protein is CASTQNGRGETQYF.

J is TRBJ1-5 and V is TRBV30, with D hard to call. V was shortened by 2 bases and J by 3 bases, with 5 bases between the two germline ends. This CDR3 has 12 residues. Germline lookup yields CDR1 GTSNPN and CDR2 SVGIG (reference sequence). The CDR3 loop reads CAWSSTNQPQHF. The CDR3 DNA reads as TGTGCCTGGAGTTCGACCAATCAGCCCCAGCATTTT.

The chain combines TRBV7-8 with TRBJ1-4, with D possibly being TRBD1 (5 bases). From germline, CDR1 is SGHVS and CDR2 FQNEAQ. V was cut by 5 bases and J by 3 bases, with 10 bases left in between. This CDR3 is built from 14 residues. Here the CDR3 reads CASSLRQPNEKLFF. In nucleotides, the CDR3 is TGTGCCAGCAGCCTCCGACAGCCTAATGAAAAACTGTTTTTT.

V gene TRBV28 combines with J gene TRBJ1-2; 9 positions match TRBD1. The CDR3 extends over 16 amino acids. CDR1 is MDHEN, CDR2 SYDVKM, per germline. The junction had 9 bases not matched to a gene; V was cut back by 4 bases and J by 3 bases. The CDR3 here is CASSWTSGTGYYGYTF. CDR3 coding DNA: TGTGCCAGCAGTTGGACATCCGGGACAGGGTACTATGGCTACACCTTC.

The chain is built from TRBV11-2 and TRBJ2-5; D may be TRBD2 (5 bases). The ends were cut back, 1 base at V and 5 bases at J, with 11 bases in the middle. Germline-derived CDR1 and CDR2 are SGHAT and FQNNGV. The CDR3 has 14 residues. The CDR3, as DNA: TGTGCCAGCAGCTTAGCAGCCCAGCGGGAGACCCAGTACTTC. Its translation is CASSLAAQRETQYF. The full variable domain, rest sourced from reference TRBV11-2 and TRBJ2-5, is EAGVAQSPRYKIIEKRQSVAFWCNPISGHATLYWYQQILGQGPKLLIQFQNNGVVDDSQLPKDRFSAERLKGVDSTLKIQPAKLEDSAVYLCASSLAAQRETQYFGPGTRLLVL.